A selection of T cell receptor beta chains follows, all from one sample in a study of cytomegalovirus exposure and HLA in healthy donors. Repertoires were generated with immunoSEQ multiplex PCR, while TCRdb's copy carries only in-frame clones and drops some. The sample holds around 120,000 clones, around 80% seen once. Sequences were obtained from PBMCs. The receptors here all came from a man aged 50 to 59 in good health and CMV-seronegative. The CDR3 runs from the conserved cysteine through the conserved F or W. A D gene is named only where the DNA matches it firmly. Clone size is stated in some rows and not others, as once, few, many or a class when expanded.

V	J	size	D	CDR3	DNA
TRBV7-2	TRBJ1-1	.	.	CASSLLARGNTEAFF	TGTGCCAGCAGCTTACTTGCCCGGGGAAACACTGAAGCTTTCTTT
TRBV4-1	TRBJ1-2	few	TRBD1	CASSPGQGAIDGYTF	TGCGCCAGCAGCCCCGGACAGGGGGCCATCGATGGCTACACCTTC
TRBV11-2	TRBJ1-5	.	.	CASSLGGGGLNEPQHF	TGTGCCAGCAGCTTAGGGGGAGGGGGTTTAAATGAGCCCCAGCATTTT
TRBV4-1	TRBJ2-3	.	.	CASSQTGRETDTQYF	TGCGCCAGCAGCCAAACCGGGCGGGAAACAGATACGCAGTATTTT
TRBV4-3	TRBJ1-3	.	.	CASSQGTGTSGNTIYF	TGCGCCAGCAGCCAAGGCACAGGCACCTCTGGAAACACCATATATTTT
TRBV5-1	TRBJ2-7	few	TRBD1	CASKGQGNNEQYF	TGCGCCAGCAAGGGACAGGGTAATAACGAGCAGTACTTC
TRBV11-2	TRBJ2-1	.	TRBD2	CASSALLAGNEQFF	TGTGCCAGCAGCGCCTTACTAGCGGGGAATGAGCAGTTCTTC
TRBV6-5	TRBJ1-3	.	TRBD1	CASKGALSLDTIYF	TGTGCCAGTAAGGGGGCCCTATCGTTGGACACCATATATTTT
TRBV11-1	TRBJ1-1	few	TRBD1	CASSFGQGALNTEAFF	TGTGCCAGCAGCTTCGGACAGGGGGCATTGAACACTGAAGCTTTCTTT
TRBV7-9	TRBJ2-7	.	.	CASSRVTYEQYF	TGTGCCAGCAGTCGAGTGACCTACGAGCAGTACTTC
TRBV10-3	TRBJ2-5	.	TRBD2	CAISALGAGGKETQYF	TGTGCCATCAGTGCTCTAGGGGCGGGGGGCAAAGAGACCCAGTACTTC
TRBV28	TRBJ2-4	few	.	CASSSQGENIQYF	TGTGCCAGCAGTTCTCAGGGCGAGAACATTCAGTACTTC
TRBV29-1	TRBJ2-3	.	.	CSLRTATDTQYF	TGCAGCCTTCGTACTGCCACAGATACGCAGTATTTT
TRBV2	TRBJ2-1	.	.	CASSERRGGNEQFF	TGTGCCAGCAGTGAAAGGAGGGGGGGCAATGAGCAGTTCTTC
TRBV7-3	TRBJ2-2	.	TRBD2	CASSPPGLAGAGSGELFF	TGTGCCAGCAGTCCTCCGGGACTAGCGGGAGCGGGGTCCGGGGAGCTGTTTTTT
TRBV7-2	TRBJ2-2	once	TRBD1	CASSVGQPTGELFF	TGTGCCAGCAGCGTGGGACAGCCCACCGGGGAGCTGTTTTTT
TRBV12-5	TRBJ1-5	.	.	CASGLEPGGPQHF	TGTGCTAGTGGTTTGGAACCTGGAGGGCCCCAGCATTTT
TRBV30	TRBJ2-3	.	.	CAWREEPGTQYF	TGTGCCTGGCGAGAGGAGCCGGGTACGCAGTATTTT
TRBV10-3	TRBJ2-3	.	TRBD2	CAIKPGAGTVNTQYF	TGTGCCATCAAACCCGGAGCGGGAACGGTTAATACGCAGTATTTT
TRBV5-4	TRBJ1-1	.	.	CASSLPGLNTEAFF	TGTGCCAGCAGCTTACCGGGTTTGAACACTGAAGCTTTCTTT
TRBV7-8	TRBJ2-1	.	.	CASSGGGASSYNEQFF	TGTGCCAGCAGCGGAGGGGGGGCCAGCTCCTACAATGAGCAGTTCTTC
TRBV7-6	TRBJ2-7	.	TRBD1	CASSSPGQGNEQYF	TGTGCCAGCAGCTCACCGGGACAGGGTAACGAGCAGTACTTC
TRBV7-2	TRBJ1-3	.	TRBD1	CASTSDRELSGNTIYF	TGTGCCAGCACCTCGGACAGGGAACTCTCTGGAAACACCATATATTTT
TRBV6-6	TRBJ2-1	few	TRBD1	CASSYSGQESEQFF	TGTGCCAGCAGTTACTCCGGACAGGAGAGTGAGCAGTTCTTC
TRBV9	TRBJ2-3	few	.	CASSVLASSTDTQYF	TGTGCCAGCAGCGTACTAGCCTCGAGCACAGATACGCAGTATTTT
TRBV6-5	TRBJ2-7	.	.	CASSYDLTLEQYF	TGTGCCAGCAGTTACGATCTTACTCTCGAGCAGTACTTC
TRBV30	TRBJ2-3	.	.	CAWRINTGADTQYF	TGTGCCTGGAGGATCAATACGGGGGCAGATACGCAGTATTTT
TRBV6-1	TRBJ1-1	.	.	CSSSEGGRGPPEAFF	TGTTCCAGCAGTGAAGGGGGGAGGGGACCCCCTGAAGCTTTCTTT
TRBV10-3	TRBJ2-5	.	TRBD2	CAIKGVASGKQVETQYF	TGTGCCATCAAGGGCGTGGCTAGCGGGAAGCAGGTAGAGACCCAGTACTTC